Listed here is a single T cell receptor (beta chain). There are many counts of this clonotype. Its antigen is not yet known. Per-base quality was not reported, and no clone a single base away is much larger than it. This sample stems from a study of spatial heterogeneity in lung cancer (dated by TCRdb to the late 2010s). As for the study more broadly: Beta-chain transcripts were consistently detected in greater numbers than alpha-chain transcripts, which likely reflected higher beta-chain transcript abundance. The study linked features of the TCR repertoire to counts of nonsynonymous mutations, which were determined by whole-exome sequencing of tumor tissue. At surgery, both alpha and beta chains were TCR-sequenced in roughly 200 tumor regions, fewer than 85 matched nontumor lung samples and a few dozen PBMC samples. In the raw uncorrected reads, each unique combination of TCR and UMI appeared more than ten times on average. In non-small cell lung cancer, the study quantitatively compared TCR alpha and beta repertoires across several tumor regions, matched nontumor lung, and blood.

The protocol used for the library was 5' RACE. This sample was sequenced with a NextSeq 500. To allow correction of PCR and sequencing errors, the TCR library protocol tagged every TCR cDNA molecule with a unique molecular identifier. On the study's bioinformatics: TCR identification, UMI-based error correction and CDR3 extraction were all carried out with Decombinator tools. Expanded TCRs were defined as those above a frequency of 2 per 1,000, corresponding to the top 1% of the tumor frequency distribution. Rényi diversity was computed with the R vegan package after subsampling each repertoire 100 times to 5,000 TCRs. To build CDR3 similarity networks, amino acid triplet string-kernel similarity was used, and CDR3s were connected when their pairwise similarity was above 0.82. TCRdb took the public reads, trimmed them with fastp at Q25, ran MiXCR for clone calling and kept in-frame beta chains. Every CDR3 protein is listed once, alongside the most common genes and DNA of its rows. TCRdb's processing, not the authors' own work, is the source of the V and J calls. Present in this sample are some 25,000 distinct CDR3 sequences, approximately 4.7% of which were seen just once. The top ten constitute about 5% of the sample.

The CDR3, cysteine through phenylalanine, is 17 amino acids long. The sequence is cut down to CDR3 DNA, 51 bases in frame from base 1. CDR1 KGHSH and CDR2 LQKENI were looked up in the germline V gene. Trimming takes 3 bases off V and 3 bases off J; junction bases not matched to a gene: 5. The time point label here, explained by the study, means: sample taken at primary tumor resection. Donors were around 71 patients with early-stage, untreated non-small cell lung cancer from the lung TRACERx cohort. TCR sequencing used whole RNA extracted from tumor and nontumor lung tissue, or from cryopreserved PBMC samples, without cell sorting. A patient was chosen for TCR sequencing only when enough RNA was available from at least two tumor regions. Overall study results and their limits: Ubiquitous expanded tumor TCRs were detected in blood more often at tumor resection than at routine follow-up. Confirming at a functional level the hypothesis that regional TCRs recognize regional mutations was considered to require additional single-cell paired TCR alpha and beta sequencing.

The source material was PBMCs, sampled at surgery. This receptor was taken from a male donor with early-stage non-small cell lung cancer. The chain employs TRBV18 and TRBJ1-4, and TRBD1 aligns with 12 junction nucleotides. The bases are TGTGCCAGCTCACCGGGACAGGGGGCCATTTCTAATGAAAAACTGTTTTTT. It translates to CASSPGQGAISNEKLFF.